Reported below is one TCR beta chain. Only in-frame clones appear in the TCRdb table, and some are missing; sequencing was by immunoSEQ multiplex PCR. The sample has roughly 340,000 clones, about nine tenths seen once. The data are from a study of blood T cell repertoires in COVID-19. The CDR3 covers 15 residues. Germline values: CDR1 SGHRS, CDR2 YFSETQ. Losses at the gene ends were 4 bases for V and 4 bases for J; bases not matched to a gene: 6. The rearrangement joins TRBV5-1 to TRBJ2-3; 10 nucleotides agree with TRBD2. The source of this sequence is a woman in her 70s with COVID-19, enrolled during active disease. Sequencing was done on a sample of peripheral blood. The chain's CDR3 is CASSLSGGDPDTQYF. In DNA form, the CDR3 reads TGCGCCAGCAGCCTGAGCGGGGGGGACCCAGATACGCAGTATTTT.